The 23 T cell receptor beta chains below all came from one sample that was sequenced in a study of metastatic and nonmetastatic thyroid tumors. TCRdb re-analyzed the PCR reads using MiXCR. The sample yields 5,500 to 8,500 clones, approximately 33% seen once. No patient had received any treatment before thyroid surgery. The sequencing input was adjacent normal tissue. The receptors shown here come from a female donor with papillary thyroid cancer or a benign thyroid nodule (not recorded which). Some clones in this sample may be carry-over from other donors' samples.

This clone is medium-sized by share. The chain carries TRBV11-2 and TRBJ2-1; the D gene is possibly TRBD2 (8 bases). This CDR3 has 15 residues. The V gene's germline CDR1 is SGHAT and CDR2 FQNNGV. V gave up 6 bases and J gave up 8 bases, with 20 bases separating them. CDR3 nucleotides: TGTGCCAGCAGTCAGGGGGGGGGACTAGGAGATGAGCAGTTCTTC. It yields the protein CASSQGGGLGDEQFF.

A note on this clone: Without the conserved terminal phenylalanine or tryptophan, this CDR3 likely stems from a read error. It is unclear where the CDR3 begins or ends on the DNA, so no DNA is shown, and the CDR3 is as TCRdb lists it. J is TRBJ2-7 and V is TRBV30; the tabulated D call, TRBD1, remains unverified against the DNA. The CDR3 has 11 residues if both end residues are counted. Germline assignment: CDR1 GTSNPN and CDR2 SVGIG (reference sequence). CDR3: CAWGPLYEKYY.

The V gene is TRBV20-1, the J gene TRBJ2-2, with 11 bases that match TRBD1. V lost 6 bases, J lost 5 bases, and 8 bases stayed unmatched. Per the germline V gene, CDR1 is DFQATT and CDR2 is SNEGSKA (reference sequence). The CDR3 runs 15 residues. CDR3 DNA: TGCAGTGCCACGCCCGGGACAGGGGGTACCGGGGAGCTGTTTTTT. Protein: CSATPGTGGTGELFF.

The chain links TRBV7-6 to TRBJ2-1; D gene ambiguous. The germline CDR1 and CDR2 sequences are SGHVS and FNYEAQ. V gave up 1 base and J gave up 6 bases, with 1 base separating them. This CDR3 comprises 11 residues. CDR3 amino acids: CASSLGNEQFF. The DNA of the CDR3 is TGTGCCAGCAGCTTAGGCAATGAGCAGTTCTTC.

This clone is medium-sized in the sample. This CDR3 is also generated by other DNA sequences in the sample. J is TRBJ1-1 and V is TRBV4-1; D is uncertain. Deletions cut 4 bases from V and 0 bases from J, with 6 bases between. The CDR3 consists of 13 residues. The V gene's germline CDR1 is MGHRA and CDR2 YSYEKL. The chain's CDR3 is CASSLGLNTEAFF. CDR3 coding DNA: TGCGCCAGCAGCCTAGGATTGAACACTGAAGCTTTCTTT.

The sample holds a few counts of this clone. The chain links TRBV9 to TRBJ1-1; D unresolved. The V end lost 0 bases, the J end lost 5 bases, and 11 bases lay between the germline ends. Per the germline V gene, CDR1 is SGDLS and CDR2 is YYNGEE. The CDR3 loop spans 14 amino acids. CDR3 loop: CASSVGGVRTEAFF. CDR3 bases: TGTGCCAGCAGCGTAGGAGGAGTTAGGACTGAAGCTTTCTTT.

This clone is large. The V call is TRBV7-2, the J call TRBJ2-1; 8 positions match TRBD2. The V gene end was trimmed by 6 bases and the J gene end by 5 bases; junction bases not matched to a gene: 6. There are 14 residues in the CDR3. Germline CDR1 is SGHTA and CDR2 is FQGNSA. In nucleotides, the CDR3 is TGTGCCAGCAGGGTCGGGGGGGACAACAATGAGCAGTTCTTC. Translated: CASRVGGDNNEQFF.

V gene TRBV11-3 combines with J gene TRBJ2-7; D gene unclear. CDR1 is SGHNT, CDR2 YENEEA, per germline. V shed 2 bases and J shed 3 bases, with 2 bases lying between them. The length of the CDR3 is 11 residues. CDR3 protein: CASSLNYEQYF. The CDR3 DNA reads TGTGCCAGCAGCTTAAACTACGAGCAGTACTTC.

This clone has only a few counts. The germline gene is not matched at one end of the junction; a read error may be the cause. Within the sample, other DNA sequences also encode this same CDR3. This sequence joins TRBV27 and TRBJ2-7, with TRBD1 identical over 8 bases. The CDR3 consists of 14 residues. The germline gives CDR1 MNHEY, CDR2 SMNVEV (reference sequence). CDR3 loop: CASSLLGQGAEQYF. The CDR3 nucleotides read TGTGCTAGCAGCCTCCTTGGACAGGGTGCTGAGCAGTACTTC.

Ten or more counts support this clone. The V gene is TRBV5-6, the J gene TRBJ2-3; D may correspond to TRBD1 or TRBD2 (5 bases each). Between the trimmed V and J ends, which lost 6 bases and 8 bases, there was a span of 25 bases. CDR3 length: 16 amino acids. The germline V gene encodes CDR1 SGHDT and CDR2 YYEEEE. The CDR3 loop reads CASNSNRDRNRVTQYF. Here the CDR3 DNA reads TGTGCCAGCAATTCGAACCGGGACCGAAACCGGGTTACGCAGTATTTT.

Note on this clone: It is likely a read error, because the conserved phenylalanine at the end of the CDR3 is missing. The DNA is omitted, as the CDR3 cannot be located on it reliably, and the CDR3 follows TCRdb's listing. V is TRBV18 and J is TRBJ2-3. The V gene's germline CDR1 is KGHSH and CDR2 LQKENI. The CDR3 comprises 12 residues, both ends counted. The CDR3: CASSPDRANKYS.

This clone was seen only a few times. The chain joins TRBV27 to TRBJ1-6, with a tentative D call TRBD1 (6 bases). Looked up from germline, CDR1 is MNHEY and CDR2 is SMNVEV (reference sequence). The CDR3 totals 15 residues. V was shortened by 6 bases and J by 7 bases, with 16 bases between the two germline ends. CDR3 protein: CASRIGTNQNSPLHF. CDR3 sequence (DNA): TGTGCCAGCAGGATCGGGACAAATCAAAATTCACCCCTCCACTTT.

The genes are TRBV27 and TRBJ2-7, with 8 positions matching TRBD2. CDR1 is MNHEY and CDR2 is SMNVEV in the germline V gene (reference sequence). This CDR3 has 14 amino acids. V shed 6 bases, J shed 4 bases, and the junction held 8 bases outside the gene matches. The CDR3 DNA reads TGTGCCAGCAGGAAGGGACCGGGAGGGTACGAGCAGTACTTC. It codes for CASRKGPGGYEQYF.

This clone counts as medium-sized (0.01 to 0.1%). The chain combines TRBV3-2 with TRBJ2-2; the table's D call of TRBD1 was not tested on the DNA. TRBV3-2 is a recognized pseudogene. CDR3 size: 19 residues. The chain's CDR3 is CASSHLTDIGGENTGELFF. For the CDR3, the DNA is TGTGCCAGCAGCCATCTGACCGACATCGGGGGCGAAAACACCGGGGAGCTGTTTTTT.

This clone turned up a few times. The rearrangement links TRBV6-1 to TRBJ1-3, with D perhaps TRBD1 (6 bases). The germline V gene has CDR1 MNHNS and CDR2 SASEGT. There are 15 residues in the CDR3. Written as DNA, the CDR3 is TGTGCTACGATCTGGGGGCGAGATGCTGGAAACACCATATATTTT. Translated, it gives CATIWGRDAGNTIYF.

The table lists this clone with a count of one. The conserved phenylalanine or tryptophan is not found at the CDR3 terminus, so this likely reflects a read error. The CDR3 DNA reads TGTGCCAGCAGTGTCGACATGGGGCAGAATCAGCCCCAGCATAGT. Translated, it gives CASSVDMGQNQPQHS. The chain employs TRBV6-2 or TRBV6-3 and TRBJ1-5; D is possibly TRBD1 (5 bases). V lost 5 bases and J lost 4, with 15 bases in between. This CDR3 spans 15 amino acids. CDR1 is MNHEY and CDR2 is SVGEGT in the germline V gene.

The CDR3 region is CAWSVAPRDGYTF. The CDR3 DNA sequence: TGTGCCTGGAGTGTAGCACCCCGGGATGGCTACACCTTC. The V gene is TRBV30, the J gene TRBJ1-2; D is uncertain. The CDR3 consists of 13 residues. Germline V gene data show CDR1 as GTSNPN and CDR2 as SVGIG (reference sequence). V lost 0 bases and J lost 6, with 11 bases in between.

In this sample, this clone turned up a few times. The junction shows a germline mismatch at one end, possibly a read error. For the CDR3, the DNA is TGTGCTAGCAGCTTCGAACTAGCGGAAACCCAGTACTTC. Translation: CASSFELAETQYF. The genes are TRBV7-7 and TRBJ2-5, with 8 bases that match TRBD2. Per the germline V gene, CDR1 is SSHAT and CDR2 is FNYEAQ (reference sequence). The CDR3 contains 13 residues.

This rearrangement joins TRBV11-1 to TRBJ1-1; TRBD1 might be the D (5 bases). Germline V gene data show CDR1 as SGHAT and CDR2 as FQDESV (reference sequence). V was clipped by 8 bases and J by 5 bases, with 15 bases between them. The CDR3 is 13 residues long. CDR3 sequence reads: CASGPWGGTEAFF. The CDR3 DNA sequence: TGTGCCAGCGGTCCTTGGGGGGGGACTGAAGCTTTCTTT.

The chain carries TRBV6-1 and TRBJ2-6; 11 bases agree with TRBD1. Unmatched junction bases numbered 2, after V lost 6 bases and J lost 4 bases. Germline-derived CDR1 and CDR2 are MNHNS and SASEGT. CDR3 length equals 15 residues. The CDR3 DNA reads as TGTGCCAGCAGCGGACAGGGGGCCGGGGCCAACGTCCTGACTTTC. Protein: CASSGQGAGANVLTF.

There are a few counts of this clone. The V gene is TRBV6-4, the J gene TRBJ2-5; tentative D call: TRBD2 (7 bases). The germline gives CDR1 MRHNA, CDR2 SNTAGT. V lost 7 bases and J lost 11, with 32 bases in between. The CDR3 is 17 amino acids. For the CDR3, the DNA is TGTGCCAGCACCAGATTAGGGGCGGGGGCGTACCAAGAGGCTCAGTACTTC. Translating it yields CASTRLGAGAYQEAQYF.

The chain combines TRBV30 with TRBJ2-7; D is perhaps TRBD1 (5 bases). CDR3 length: 13 residues. V lost 0 bases and J lost 3, with 9 bases in between. From germline, CDR1 is GTSNPN and CDR2 SVGIG (reference sequence). The CDR3 bases are TGTGCCTGGAGTGTAAAGGGGTACTACGAGCAGTACTTC. This codes for CAWSVKGYYEQYF. Complete variable domain (other parts from reference TRBV30 and TRBJ2-7): SQTIHQWPATLVQPVGSPLSLECTVEGTSNPNLYWYRQAAGRGLQLLFYSVGIGQISSEVPQNLSASRPQDRQFILSSKKLLLSDSGFYLCAWSVKGYYEQYFGPGTRLTVT.

This clone was observed a handful of times. J is TRBJ2-7 and V is TRBV27, with D possibly matching TRBD1 (7 bases). The CDR3 has 14 residues. V was cut by 7 bases and J by 3 bases, with 16 bases left in between. The V gene's germline CDR1 is MNHEY and CDR2 SMNVEV (reference sequence). CDR3 protein: CASTSGGKYYEQYF. The DNA for the CDR3 is TGTGCCAGCACCTCAGGGGGGAAGTACTACGAGCAGTACTTC.